This T cell receptor beta chain comes out of a study of T cells in Graves' hyperthyroidism and ophthalmopathy. CDR1 is DFQATT, CDR2 SNEGSKA, per germline (reference sequence). With 7 bases clipped from V and 4 bases from J, the junction kept 8 bases outside the gene matches. The CDR3 loop spans 13 amino acids. Calling Graves' hyperthyroidism stable meant ophthalmopathy did not progress within 18 months. On the basis of clinical symptoms, serum thyroxine and TRAb, thyroid ultrasound and orbital computed tomography, diagnoses were made. Fresh peripheral blood, approximately 10 ml, yielded the PBMCs. General study results and limits: For ophthalmopathy, model prediction preceded onset by a median 6.5 months.

Researchers took RNA transcripts and amplified the TCR beta CDR3 regions from them. Using the HTBI primer set, a first-round RT-PCR was run on the TCR CDR3. TCRdb re-called the multiplex PCR reads with MiXCR, one entry per CDR3 protein. The data hold about 290,000 distinct CDR3 sequences, with roughly an eighth observed a single time. This clonotype appeared many times. Its antigen is unidentified. The sequence came from a woman in her forties with Graves' hyperthyroidism. The chain joins TRBV20-1 to TRBJ2-5; 8 bases are a match to TRBD1. Sequenced material: blood. The CDR3 DNA sequence: TGCAGTGTCTCGAACACAGGGGGAGAGACCCAGTACTTC. This gives the protein CSVSNTGGETQYF.